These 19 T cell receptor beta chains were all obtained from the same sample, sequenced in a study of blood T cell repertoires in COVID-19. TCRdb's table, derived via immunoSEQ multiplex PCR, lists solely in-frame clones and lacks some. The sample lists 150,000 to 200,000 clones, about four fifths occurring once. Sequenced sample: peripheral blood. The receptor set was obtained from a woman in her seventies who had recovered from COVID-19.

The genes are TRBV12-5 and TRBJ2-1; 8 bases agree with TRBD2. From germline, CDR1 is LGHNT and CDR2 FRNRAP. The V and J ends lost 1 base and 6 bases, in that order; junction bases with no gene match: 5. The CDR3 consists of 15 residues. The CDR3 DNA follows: TGTGCTAGTGGTTTGGGGCTAGCGGGCATCAATGAGCAGTTCTTC. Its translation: CASGLGLAGINEQFF. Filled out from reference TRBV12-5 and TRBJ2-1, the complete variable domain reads DARVTQTPRHKVTEMGQEVTMRCQPILGHNTVFWYRQTMMQGLELLAYFRNRAPLDDSGMPKDRFSAEMPDATLATLKIQPSEPRDSAVYFCASGLGLAGINEQFFGPGTRLTVL.

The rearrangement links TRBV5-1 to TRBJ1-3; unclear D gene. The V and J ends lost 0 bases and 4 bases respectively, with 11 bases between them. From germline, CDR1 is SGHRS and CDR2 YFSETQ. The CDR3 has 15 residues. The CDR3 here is CASSLVGDRGNTIYF. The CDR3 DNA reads TGCGCCAGCAGCTTGGTCGGAGATCGGGGAAACACCATATATTTT.

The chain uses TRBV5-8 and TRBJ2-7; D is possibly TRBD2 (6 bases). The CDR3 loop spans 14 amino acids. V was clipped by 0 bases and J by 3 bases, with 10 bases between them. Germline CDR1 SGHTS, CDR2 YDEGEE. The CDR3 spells CASSLAPGGYEQYF. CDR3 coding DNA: TGTGCCAGCAGCTTGGCCCCCGGGGGCTACGAGCAGTACTTC. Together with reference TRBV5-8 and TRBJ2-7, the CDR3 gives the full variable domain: EAGVTQSPTHLIKTRGQQATLRCSPISGHTSVYWYQQALGLGLQFLLWYDEGEERNRGNFPPRFSGRQFPNYSSELNVNALELEDSALYLCASSLAPGGYEQYFGPGTRLTVT.

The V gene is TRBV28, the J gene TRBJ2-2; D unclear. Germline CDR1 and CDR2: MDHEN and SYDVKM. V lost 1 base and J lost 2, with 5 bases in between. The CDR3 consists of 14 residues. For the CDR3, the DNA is TGTGCCAGCAGTTTATTGGCTAACACCGGGGAGCTGTTTTTT. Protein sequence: CASSLLANTGELFF.

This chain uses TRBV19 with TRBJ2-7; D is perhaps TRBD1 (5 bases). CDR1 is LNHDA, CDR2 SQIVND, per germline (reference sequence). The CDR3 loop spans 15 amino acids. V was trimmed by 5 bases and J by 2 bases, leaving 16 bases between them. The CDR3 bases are TGTGCCAGTAGTCCTAGTGGGCCCAGGGCCTACGAGCAGTACTTC. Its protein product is CASSPSGPRAYEQYF.

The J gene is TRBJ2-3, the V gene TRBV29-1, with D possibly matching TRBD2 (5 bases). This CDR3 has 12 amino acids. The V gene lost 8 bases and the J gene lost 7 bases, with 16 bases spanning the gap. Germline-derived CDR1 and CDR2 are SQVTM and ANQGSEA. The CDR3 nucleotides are TGCAGCCTCCGCGAGGGCGCCAATACGCAGTATTTT. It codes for CSLREGANTQYF.

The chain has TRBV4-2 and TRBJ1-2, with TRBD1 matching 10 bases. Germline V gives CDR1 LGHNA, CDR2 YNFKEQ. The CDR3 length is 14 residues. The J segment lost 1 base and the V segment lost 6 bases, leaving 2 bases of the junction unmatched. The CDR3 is CASRGTGVNYGYTF. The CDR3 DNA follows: TGTGCCAGCAGGGGGACAGGGGTTAACTATGGCTACACCTTC.

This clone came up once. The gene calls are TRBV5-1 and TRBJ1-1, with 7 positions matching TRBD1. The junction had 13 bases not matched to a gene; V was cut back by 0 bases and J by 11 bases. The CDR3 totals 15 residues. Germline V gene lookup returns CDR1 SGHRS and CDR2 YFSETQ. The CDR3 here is CASSLVKTGPHGAFF. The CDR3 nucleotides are TGCGCCAGCAGCTTGGTGAAGACAGGGCCCCATGGGGCTTTCTTT.

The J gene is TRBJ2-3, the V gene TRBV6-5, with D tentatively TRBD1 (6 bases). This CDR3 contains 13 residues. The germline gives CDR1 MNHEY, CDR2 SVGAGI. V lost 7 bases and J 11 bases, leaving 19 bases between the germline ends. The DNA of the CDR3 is TGTGCCAGCAATAGAGGGGGTCAAGAGGGGCAGTATTTT. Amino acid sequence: CASNRGGQEGQYF.

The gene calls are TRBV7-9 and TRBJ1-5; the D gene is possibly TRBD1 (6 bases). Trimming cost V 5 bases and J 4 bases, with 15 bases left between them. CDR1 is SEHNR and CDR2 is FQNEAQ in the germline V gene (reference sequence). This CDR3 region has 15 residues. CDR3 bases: TGTGCCAGCAGCCCCCGGGGGGGGCCAAATCAGCCCCAGCATTTT. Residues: CASSPRGGPNQPQHF.

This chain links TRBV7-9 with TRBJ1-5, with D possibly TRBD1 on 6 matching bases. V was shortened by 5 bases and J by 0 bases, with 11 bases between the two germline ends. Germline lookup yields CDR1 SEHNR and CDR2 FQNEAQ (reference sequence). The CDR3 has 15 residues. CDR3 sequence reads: CASSPKGDSNQPQHF. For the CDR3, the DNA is TGTGCCAGCAGCCCTAAGGGGGATAGCAATCAGCCCCAGCATTTT.

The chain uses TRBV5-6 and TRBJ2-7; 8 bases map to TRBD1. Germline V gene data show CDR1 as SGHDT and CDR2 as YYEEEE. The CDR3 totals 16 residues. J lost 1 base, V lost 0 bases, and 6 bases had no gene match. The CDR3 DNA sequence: TGTGCCAGCAGCTTGGTCAGGGGGCGCTTTTCCTACGAGCAGTACTTC. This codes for CASSLVRGRFSYEQYF.

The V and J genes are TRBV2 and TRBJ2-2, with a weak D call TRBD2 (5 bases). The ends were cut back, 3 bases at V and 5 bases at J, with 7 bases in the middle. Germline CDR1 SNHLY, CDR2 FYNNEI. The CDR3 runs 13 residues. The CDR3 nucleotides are TGTGCCAGCAGTGAGTCGGGGACCGGGGAGCTGTTTTTT. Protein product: CASSESGTGELFF.

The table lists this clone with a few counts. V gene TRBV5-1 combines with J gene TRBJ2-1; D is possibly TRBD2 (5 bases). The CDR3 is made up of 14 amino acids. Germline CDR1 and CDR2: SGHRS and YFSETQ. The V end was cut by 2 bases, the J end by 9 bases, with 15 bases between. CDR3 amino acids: CASSLQLSGGEQFF. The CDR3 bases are TGCGCCAGCAGCTTACAACTCAGCGGAGGTGAGCAGTTCTTC.

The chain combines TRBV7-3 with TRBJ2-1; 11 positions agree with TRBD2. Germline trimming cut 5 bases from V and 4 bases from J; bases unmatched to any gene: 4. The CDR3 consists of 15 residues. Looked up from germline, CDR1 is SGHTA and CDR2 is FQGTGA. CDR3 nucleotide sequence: TGTGCCAGCAGCCCACTAGCGGGAGCTTACAATGAGCAGTTCTTC. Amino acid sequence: CASSPLAGAYNEQFF.

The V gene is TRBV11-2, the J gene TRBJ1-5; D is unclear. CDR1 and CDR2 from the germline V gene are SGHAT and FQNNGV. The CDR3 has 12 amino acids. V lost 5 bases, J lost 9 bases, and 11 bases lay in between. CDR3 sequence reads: CASSPEEGPQHF. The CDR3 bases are TGTGCCAGCAGCCCCGAAGAGGGGCCCCAGCATTTT.

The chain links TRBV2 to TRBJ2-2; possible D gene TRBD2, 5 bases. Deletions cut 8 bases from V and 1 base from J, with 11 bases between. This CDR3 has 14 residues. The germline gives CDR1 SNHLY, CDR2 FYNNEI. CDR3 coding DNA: TGTGCCAGCGGGAGAGACTTGAACACCGGGGAGCTGTTTTTT. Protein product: CASGRDLNTGELFF.

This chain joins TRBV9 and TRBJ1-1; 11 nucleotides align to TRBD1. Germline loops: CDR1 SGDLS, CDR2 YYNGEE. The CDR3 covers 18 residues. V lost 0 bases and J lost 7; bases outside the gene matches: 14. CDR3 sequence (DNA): TGTGCCAGCAGCGTAGCTCAGGGAGGGACAGGGGGACGGGGTGAAGCTTTCTTT. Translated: CASSVAQGGTGGRGEAFF.

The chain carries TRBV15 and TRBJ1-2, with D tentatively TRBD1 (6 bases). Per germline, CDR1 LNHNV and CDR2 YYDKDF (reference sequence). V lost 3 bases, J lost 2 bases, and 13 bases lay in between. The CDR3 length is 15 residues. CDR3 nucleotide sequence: TGTGCCACCAGCAGGGGGGCAGGCCACAACTATGGCTACACCTTC. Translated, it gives CATSRGAGHNYGYTF.